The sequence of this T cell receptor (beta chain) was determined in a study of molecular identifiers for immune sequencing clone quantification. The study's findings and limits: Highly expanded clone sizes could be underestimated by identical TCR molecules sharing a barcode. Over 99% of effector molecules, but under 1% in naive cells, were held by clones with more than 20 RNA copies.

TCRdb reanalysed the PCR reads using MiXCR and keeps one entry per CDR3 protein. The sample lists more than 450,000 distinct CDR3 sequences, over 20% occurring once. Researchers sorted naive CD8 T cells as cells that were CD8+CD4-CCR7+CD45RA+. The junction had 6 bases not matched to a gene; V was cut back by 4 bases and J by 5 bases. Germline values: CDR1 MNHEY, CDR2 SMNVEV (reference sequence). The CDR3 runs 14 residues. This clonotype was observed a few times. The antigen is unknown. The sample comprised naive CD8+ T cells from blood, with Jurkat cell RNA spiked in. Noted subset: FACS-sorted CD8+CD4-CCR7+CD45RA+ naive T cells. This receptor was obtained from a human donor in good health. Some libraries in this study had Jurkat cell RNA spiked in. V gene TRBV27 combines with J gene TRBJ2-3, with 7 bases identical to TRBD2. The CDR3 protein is CASSYTGGGDTQYF. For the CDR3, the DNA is TGTGCCAGCAGTTACACGGGGGGTGGAGATACGCAGTATTTT.